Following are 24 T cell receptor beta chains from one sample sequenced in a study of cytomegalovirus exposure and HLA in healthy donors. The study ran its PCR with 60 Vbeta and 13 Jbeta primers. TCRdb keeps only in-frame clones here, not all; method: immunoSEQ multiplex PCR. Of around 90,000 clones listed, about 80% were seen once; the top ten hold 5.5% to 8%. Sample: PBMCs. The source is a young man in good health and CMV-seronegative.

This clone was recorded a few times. DNA for the CDR3: TGTGCCTGGAGGCACACAGGATACACCGGGGAGCTGTTTTTT. As protein: CAWRHTGYTGELFF. The V and J genes are TRBV30 and TRBJ2-2; TRBD1 might be the D (5 bases). This CDR3 comprises 14 residues. Germline CDR1 and CDR2: GTSNPN and SVGIG (reference sequence). V was trimmed by 3 bases and J by 3 bases, leaving 11 bases between them.

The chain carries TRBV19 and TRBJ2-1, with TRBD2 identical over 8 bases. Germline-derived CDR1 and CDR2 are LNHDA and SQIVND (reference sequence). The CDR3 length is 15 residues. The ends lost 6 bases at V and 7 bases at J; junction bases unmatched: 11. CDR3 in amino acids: CASRRSGLDLNEQFF. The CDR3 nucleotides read TGTGCCAGTAGGAGATCGGGACTAGATCTGAATGAGCAGTTCTTC.

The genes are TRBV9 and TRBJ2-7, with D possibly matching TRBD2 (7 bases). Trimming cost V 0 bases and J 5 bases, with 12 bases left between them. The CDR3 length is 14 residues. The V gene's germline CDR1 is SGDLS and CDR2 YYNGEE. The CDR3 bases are TGTGCCAGCAGCGTAGGGGGGGGCTCGGACGAGCAGTACTTC. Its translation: CASSVGGGSDEQYF.

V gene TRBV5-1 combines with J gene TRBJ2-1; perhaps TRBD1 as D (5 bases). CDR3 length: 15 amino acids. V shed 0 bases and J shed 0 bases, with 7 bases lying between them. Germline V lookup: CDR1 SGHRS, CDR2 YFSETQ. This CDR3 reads CASSLDQGSYNEQFF. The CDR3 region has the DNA TGCGCCAGCAGCTTGGACCAGGGCTCCTACAATGAGCAGTTCTTC.

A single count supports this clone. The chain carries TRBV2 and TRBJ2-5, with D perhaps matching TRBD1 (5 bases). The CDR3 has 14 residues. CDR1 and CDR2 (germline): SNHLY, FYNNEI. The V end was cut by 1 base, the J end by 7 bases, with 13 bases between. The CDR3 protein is CASSEVVGQGTQYF. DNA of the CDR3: TGTGCCAGCAGTGAAGTCGTGGGCCAGGGGACCCAGTACTTC.

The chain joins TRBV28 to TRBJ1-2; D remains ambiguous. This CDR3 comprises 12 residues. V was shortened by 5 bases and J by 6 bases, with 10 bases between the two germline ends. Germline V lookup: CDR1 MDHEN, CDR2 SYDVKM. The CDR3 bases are TGTGCCAGCAGTCTGACTGTAAATGGCTACACCTTC. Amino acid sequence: CASSLTVNGYTF.

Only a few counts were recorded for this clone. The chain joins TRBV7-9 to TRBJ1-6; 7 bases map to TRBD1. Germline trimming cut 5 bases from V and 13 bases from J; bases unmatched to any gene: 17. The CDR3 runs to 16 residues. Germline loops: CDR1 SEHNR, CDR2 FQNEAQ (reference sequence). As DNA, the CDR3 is TGTGCCAGCAGCACATTTCCGGACAGGCCCCTGCGTCCCCTCCACTTT. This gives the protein CASSTFPDRPLRPLHF.

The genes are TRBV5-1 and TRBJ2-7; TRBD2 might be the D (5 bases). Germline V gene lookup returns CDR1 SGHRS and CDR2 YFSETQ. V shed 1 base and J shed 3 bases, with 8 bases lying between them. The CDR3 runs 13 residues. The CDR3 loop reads CASSLPGNYEQYF. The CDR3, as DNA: TGCGCCAGCAGCTTGCCGGGGAACTACGAGCAGTACTTC.

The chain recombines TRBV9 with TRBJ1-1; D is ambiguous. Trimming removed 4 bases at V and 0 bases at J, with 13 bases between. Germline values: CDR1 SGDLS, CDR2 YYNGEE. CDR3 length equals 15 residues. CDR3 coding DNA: TGTGCCAGCAGCCAAGCGGGTCACTTGAACACTGAAGCTTTCTTT. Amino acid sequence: CASSQAGHLNTEAFF. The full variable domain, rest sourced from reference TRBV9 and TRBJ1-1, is DSGVTQTPKHLITATGQRVTLRCSPRSGDLSVYWYQQSLDQGLQFLIQYYNGEERAKGNILERFSAQQFPDLHSELNLSSLELGDSALYFCASSQAGHLNTEAFFGQGTRLTVV.

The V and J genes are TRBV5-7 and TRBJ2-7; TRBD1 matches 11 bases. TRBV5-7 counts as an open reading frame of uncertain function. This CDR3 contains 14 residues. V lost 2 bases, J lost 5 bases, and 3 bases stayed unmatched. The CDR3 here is CASSFGQGAHEQYF. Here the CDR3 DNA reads TGTGCCAGCAGCTTCGGACAGGGGGCCCACGAGCAGTACTTC.

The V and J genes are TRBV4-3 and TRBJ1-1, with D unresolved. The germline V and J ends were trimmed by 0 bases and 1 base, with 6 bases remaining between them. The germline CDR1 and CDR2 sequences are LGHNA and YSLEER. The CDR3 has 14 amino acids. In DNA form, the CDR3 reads TGCGCCAGCAGCCAAGATTCCAGGAACACTGAAGCTTTCTTT. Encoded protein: CASSQDSRNTEAFF.

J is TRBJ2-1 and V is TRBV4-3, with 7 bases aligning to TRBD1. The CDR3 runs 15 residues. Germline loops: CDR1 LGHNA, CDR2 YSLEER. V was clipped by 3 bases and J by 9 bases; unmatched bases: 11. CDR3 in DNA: TGCGCCAGCAGCCACGTTAATGACAGGGTTGGTGAGCAGTTCTTC. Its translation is CASSHVNDRVGEQFF.

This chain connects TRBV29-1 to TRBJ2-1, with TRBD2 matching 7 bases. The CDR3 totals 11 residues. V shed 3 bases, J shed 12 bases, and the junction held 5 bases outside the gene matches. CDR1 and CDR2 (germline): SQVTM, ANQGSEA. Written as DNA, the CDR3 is TGCAGCGTTGATTTGGGGAGGGCGCAGTTCTTC. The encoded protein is CSVDLGRAQFF.

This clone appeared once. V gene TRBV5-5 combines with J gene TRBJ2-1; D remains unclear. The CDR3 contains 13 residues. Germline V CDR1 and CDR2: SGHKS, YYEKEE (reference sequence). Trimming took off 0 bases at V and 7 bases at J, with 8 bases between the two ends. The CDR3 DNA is TGTGCCAGCAGCTTGGACAGAATTAATGAGCAGTTCTTC. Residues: CASSLDRINEQFF.

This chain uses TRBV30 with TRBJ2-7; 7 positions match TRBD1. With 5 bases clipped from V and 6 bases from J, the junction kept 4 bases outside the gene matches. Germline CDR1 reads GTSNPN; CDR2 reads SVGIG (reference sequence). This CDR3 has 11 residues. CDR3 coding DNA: TGTGCCTGGGACAGGGCTAGCGAGCAGTACTTC. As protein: CAWDRASEQYF.

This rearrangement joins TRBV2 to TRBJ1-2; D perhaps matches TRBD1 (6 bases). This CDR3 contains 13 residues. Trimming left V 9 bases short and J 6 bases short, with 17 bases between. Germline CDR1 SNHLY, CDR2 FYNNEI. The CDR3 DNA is TGTGCCAGTGTTTCTGGGAACAGGGATGGCTACACCTTC. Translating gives CASVSGNRDGYTF.

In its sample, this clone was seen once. The chain's CDR3 is CASTSGVTDTQYF. Here the CDR3 DNA reads TGTGCCAGCACAAGCGGAGTCACAGATACGCAGTATTTT. This chain uses TRBV28 with TRBJ2-3, with a weak D call TRBD2 (5 bases). V was pared by 7 bases and J by 2 bases, with 10 bases between. The CDR3 is made up of 13 amino acids. Germline loops: CDR1 MDHEN, CDR2 SYDVKM.

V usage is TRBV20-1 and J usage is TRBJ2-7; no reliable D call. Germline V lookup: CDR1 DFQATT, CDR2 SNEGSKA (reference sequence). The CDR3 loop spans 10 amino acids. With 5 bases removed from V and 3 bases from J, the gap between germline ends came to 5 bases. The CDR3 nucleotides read TGCAGTGCTTCACACTACGAGCAGTACTTC. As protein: CSASHYEQYF.

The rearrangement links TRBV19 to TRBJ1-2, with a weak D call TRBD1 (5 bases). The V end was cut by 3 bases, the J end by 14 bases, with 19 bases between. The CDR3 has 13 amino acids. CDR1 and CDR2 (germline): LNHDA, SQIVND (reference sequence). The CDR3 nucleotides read TGTGCCAGTAGTATTGCGGGACGGGCCGCTACAACCTTC. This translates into CASSIAGRAATTF.

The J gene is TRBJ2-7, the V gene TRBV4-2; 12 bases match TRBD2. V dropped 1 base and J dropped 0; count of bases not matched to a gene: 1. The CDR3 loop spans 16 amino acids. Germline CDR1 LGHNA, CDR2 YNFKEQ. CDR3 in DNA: TGTGCCAGCAGCCAAGCTAGCGGGGGGGGCTCCTACGAGCAGTACTTC. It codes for CASSQASGGGSYEQYF.

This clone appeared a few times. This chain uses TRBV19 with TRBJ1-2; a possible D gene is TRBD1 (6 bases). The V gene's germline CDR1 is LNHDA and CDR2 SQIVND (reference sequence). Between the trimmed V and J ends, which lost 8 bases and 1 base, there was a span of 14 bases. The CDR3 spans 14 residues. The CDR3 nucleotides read TGTGCCAGTCGGAGGACAGACCTTAACTATGGCTACACCTTC. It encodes CASRRTDLNYGYTF. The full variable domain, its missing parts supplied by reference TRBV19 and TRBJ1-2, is DGGITQSPKYLFRKEGQNVTLSCEQNLNHDAMYWYRQDPGQGLRLIYYSQIVNDFQKGDIAEGYSVSREKKESFPLTVTSAQKNPTAFYLCASRRTDLNYGYTFGSGTRLTVV.

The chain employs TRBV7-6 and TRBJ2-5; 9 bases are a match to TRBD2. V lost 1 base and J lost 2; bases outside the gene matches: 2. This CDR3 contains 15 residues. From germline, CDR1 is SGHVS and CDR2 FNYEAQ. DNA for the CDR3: TGTGCCAGCAGCTTAGGGACTAGCGTTCAAGAGACCCAGTACTTC. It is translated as CASSLGTSVQETQYF.

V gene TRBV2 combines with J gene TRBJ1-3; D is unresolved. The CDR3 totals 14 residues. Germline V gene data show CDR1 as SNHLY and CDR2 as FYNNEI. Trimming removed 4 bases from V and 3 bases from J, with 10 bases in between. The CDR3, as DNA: TGTGCCAGCAGTGGAGAGGGTTTTGGAAACACCATATATTTT. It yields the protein CASSGEGFGNTIYF.

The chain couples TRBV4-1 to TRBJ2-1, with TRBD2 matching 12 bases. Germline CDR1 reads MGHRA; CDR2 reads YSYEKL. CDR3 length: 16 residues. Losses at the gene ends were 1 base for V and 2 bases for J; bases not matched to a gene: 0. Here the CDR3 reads CASSQGTSGAYNEQFF. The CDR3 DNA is TGCGCCAGCAGCCAAGGGACTAGCGGGGCCTACAATGAGCAGTTCTTC.